This entry lists 9 T cell receptor beta chains sequenced from one sample in a study of T cell responses to AZD1222 COVID-19 vaccine. Measured with immunoSEQ multiplex PCR; TCRdb has only the in-frame clones, and not every one. Of roughly 150,000 clones listed, around 92% are singletons. The starting material was peripheral blood, obtained on day 0 of AZD1222 vaccination. Every receptor here comes from an adult in good health.

This chain links TRBV6-5 with TRBJ1-2, with 9 bases aligning to TRBD1. Germline V gene sequence: CDR1 MNHEY, CDR2 SVGAGI. Germline trimming cut 6 bases from V and 4 bases from J; bases unmatched to any gene: 9. The CDR3 extends over 15 amino acids. The CDR3 here is CASRERTGATYGYTF. The CDR3 DNA is TGTGCCAGCAGAGAGAGGACAGGGGCGACCTATGGCTACACCTTC.

The rearrangement links TRBV7-8 to TRBJ1-4; 11 positions agree with TRBD1. The CDR3 consists of 13 residues. The J segment lost 8 bases and the V segment lost 9 bases, leaving 5 bases of the junction unmatched. Germline V lookup: CDR1 SGHVS, CDR2 FQNEAQ. CDR3 sequence (DNA): TGTGCCAGTACCGGGACAGGGGGGGAAAAACTGTTTTTT. It translates to CASTGTGGEKLFF.

J is TRBJ1-2 and V is TRBV5-1; D perhaps matches TRBD1 (6 bases). Germline CDR1 is SGHRS and CDR2 is YFSETQ. CDR3 length: 14 amino acids. V lost 0 bases and J lost 6, with 12 bases in between. The CDR3 protein is CASSLASGANGYTF. Written as DNA, the CDR3 is TGCGCCAGCAGCTTGGCCTCGGGGGCGAATGGCTACACCTTC.

V usage is TRBV27 and J usage is TRBJ2-3, with 10 bases that match TRBD2. The V gene's germline CDR1 is MNHEY and CDR2 SMNVEV (reference sequence). CDR3 length equals 15 residues. V lost 2 bases, J lost 7 bases, and 6 bases stayed unmatched. The chain's CDR3 is CASSLLAGEVNTQYF. The CDR3 DNA follows: TGTGCCAGCAGTTTACTAGCGGGAGAGGTTAATACGCAGTATTTT.

The chain employs TRBV2 and TRBJ1-2; no clear D. This CDR3 is 13 amino acids long. Trimming pared 5 bases from V and 7 bases from J, leaving 14 bases between. Germline CDR1 is SNHLY and CDR2 is FYNNEI. The DNA for the CDR3 is TGTGCCAGCAGTTACGGCGGCGGAGGTGGCTACACCTTC. It translates to CASSYGGGGGYTF.

The table lists this clone with a count of one. This chain connects TRBV6-5 to TRBJ2-7; perhaps TRBD1 as D (5 bases). CDR1 and CDR2 from the germline V gene are MNHEY and SVGAGI. This CDR3 region has 14 residues. Trimming cost V 6 bases and J 3 bases, with 15 bases left between them. DNA of the CDR3: TGTGCCAGCAGGGCAGGGTCCTCAAACTACGAGCAGTACTTC. It is translated as CASRAGSSNYEQYF.

The rearrangement links TRBV4-2 to TRBJ2-3, with 8 bases lining up with TRBD2. With 1 base clipped from V and 11 bases from J, the junction kept 5 bases outside the gene matches. Germline CDR1 LGHNA, CDR2 YNFKEQ. CDR3 length: 13 residues. CDR3 region: CASSQGGLGGQYF. CDR3 DNA: TGTGCCAGCAGCCAAGGGGGACTAGGGGGGCAGTATTTT.

This chain connects TRBV15 to TRBJ2-3; a weak D match, TRBD2 (6 bases). Germline V CDR1 and CDR2: LNHNV, YYDKDF (reference sequence). The CDR3 is made up of 19 amino acids. Deletions cut 1 base from V and 2 bases from J, with 22 bases between. In DNA form, the CDR3 reads TGTGCCACCAGCAGAGCAGGAGCGGGTGGATTTCGTCTCACAGATACGCAGTATTTT. Translating it yields CATSRAGAGGFRLTDTQYF.

The rearrangement uses TRBV6-5 and TRBJ2-3, with TRBD2 matching 7 bases. Germline V gene data show CDR1 as MNHEY and CDR2 as SVGAGI. This CDR3 spans 14 amino acids. Trimming took 6 bases from V and 0 from J; bases not matched to a gene: 3. The CDR3 DNA reads TGTGCCAGCAGACAGCGGGGAAGCACAGATACGCAGTATTTT. It specifies CASRQRGSTDTQYF.